A selection of T cell receptor beta chains follows, all from one sample in a study of blood T cells in healthy people across ages. TCRdb reprocessed the 5' RACE reads with MiXCR, giving one entry per CDR3 protein. The sample comprises some 1,500,000 distinct CDR3 sequences, around 40% of which are singletons, and around 4% rests with the top ten. Specimen: blood. All receptors derive from a woman younger than 30 in good health. Each CDR3 is given with its conserved first and last residue. D genes are given only for firm matches. Expanded clones get a size class; other rows say once, few or many, or leave the size out.

d_gene,j_gene,abundance,v_gene,CDR3aa,CDR3nt
.,TRBJ2-1,few,TRBV14,CASRQLHNYNEQFF,TGTGCCAGCAGGCAACTTCACAACTACAATGAGCAGTTCTTC
.,TRBJ2-4,.,TRBV11-2,CASSLVAGFVRNIQYF,TGTGCCAGCAGCTTAGTGGCGGGATTTGTTAGGAACATTCAGTACTTC
.,TRBJ1-1,.,TRBV7-2,CASSPFGTNTEAFF,TGTGCCAGCAGCCCTTTCGGGACGAACACTGAAGCTTTCTTT
.,TRBJ2-3,.,TRBV6-2/TRBV6-3,CASSAGQTTETQYF,TGTGCCAGCAGTGCGGGACAGACGACAGAGACGCAGTATTTT
.,TRBJ2-3,few,TRBV28,CASRSRGTDTQYF,TGTGCCAGCAGGTCGCGGGGTACAGATACGCAGTATTTT
.,TRBJ1-1,.,TRBV28,CASRPRTPGEKAFF,TGTGCCAGCAGACCACGGACACCAGGAGAGAAAGCTTTCTTT
TRBD1,TRBJ1-2,few,TRBV11-2,CASSVTGGNGYTF,TGTGCCAGCAGCGTGACAGGGGGAAATGGCTACACCTTC
.,TRBJ2-6,once,TRBV25-1,CASSDNNREPGANVLTF,TGTGCCAGCAGTGACAATAACAGGGAACCTGGGGCCAACGTCCTGACTTTC
.,TRBJ1-1,.,TRBV27,CASSSRRARDTEAFF,TGTGCCAGCAGTTCCCGCAGGGCCAGGGACACTGAAGCTTTCTTT
.,TRBJ1-1,once,TRBV2,CASSDFRERSLITFF,TGTGCCAGCAGTGATTTCCGAGAGAGATCCTTGATTACTTTCTTT
.,TRBJ1-2,.,TRBV29-1,CSVGPRQDYGYTF,TGCAGCGTTGGCCCCAGGCAGGACTATGGCTACACCTTC
TRBD1,TRBJ1-1,many,TRBV5-1,CASSLDRVNTEAFF,TGTGCCAGCAGCTTAGACAGGGTGAACACTGAAGCTTTCTTT
TRBD2,TRBJ2-7,few,TRBV5-1,CASSSPTSGKTYEQYF,TGCGCCAGCAGCTCACCGACTAGCGGGAAAACCTACGAGCAGTACTTC
.,TRBJ2-6,.,TRBV27,CASGGLSSGANVLTF,TGTGCCAGCGGAGGACTGAGCTCTGGGGCCAACGTCCTGACTTTC
TRBD2,TRBJ2-3,few,TRBV4-1,CASKPRLAGGPDTQYF,TGCGCCAGCAAGCCGAGGCTAGCGGGGGGACCAGATACGCAGTATTTT
.,TRBJ2-5,.,TRBV28,CASSAPTSEGGETQYF,TGTGCCAGCAGTGCACCAACTAGTGAAGGGGGAGAGACCCAGTACTTC
.,TRBJ2-7,.,TRBV11-2,CASSINTGTISEQYF,TGTGCCAGCAGCATAAACACCGGGACAATTAGCGAGCAGTACTTC
TRBD2,TRBJ2-7,.,TRBV6-6,CASSGTSAHEQYF,TGTGCCAGCAGTGGAACTAGCGCGCACGAGCAGTACTTC
.,TRBJ1-1,.,TRBV9,CASRFLLTGRLGNTEAFF,TGTGCCAGCAGATTCCTTCTAACAGGGAGGTTGGGGAACACTGAAGCTTTCTTT
.,TRBJ1-2,.,TRBV7-2,CASSLEGSDYGYTF,TGTGCCAGCAGCTTAGAAGGCAGCGACTATGGCTACACCTTC
.,TRBJ2-5,once,TRBV10-3,CAISERAVAGEQYF,TGTGCCATCAGTGAGAGGGCCGTTGCCGGTGAGCAGTACTTC
.,TRBJ2-1,.,TRBV9,CASSVATRTNEQFF,TGTGCCAGCAGCGTAGCGACCCGGACCAATGAGCAGTTCTTC
TRBD1,TRBJ1-2,few,TRBV5-1,CASSRGQGVGYTF,TGCGCCAGCAGCCGCGGACAGGGGGTCGGCTACACCTTC
TRBD1,TRBJ1-2,.,TRBV2,CASRDRVGGYTF,TGTGCCAGCCGCGACAGGGTGGGTGGCTACACCTTC
.,TRBJ2-5,few,TRBV20-1,CSARNLNVRETQYF,TGCAGTGCTAGGAACCTAAATGTACGAGAGACCCAGTACTTC
.,TRBJ2-7,.,TRBV7-2,CASSLTLTRGYEQYF,TGTGCCAGCAGCTTAACATTAACTCGCGGCTACGAGCAGTACTTC
.,TRBJ2-2,.,TRBV27,CASTFGGNGELFF,TGTGCCAGCACCTTCGGGGGCAACGGGGAGCTGTTTTTT
.,TRBJ1-6,few,TRBV13,CASSLWSSYNSPLHF,TGTGCCAGCAGCTTGTGGAGCTCCTATAATTCACCCCTCCACTTT
.,TRBJ2-7,.,TRBV27,CTSSSVDSYEQYF,TGTACCAGCAGTTCCGTCGACTCCTACGAGCAGTACTTC
TRBD2,TRBJ2-7,.,TRBV6-2/TRBV6-3,CASSYRVAGASYEQYF,TGTGCCAGCAGTTACCGGGTAGCGGGGGCCAGCTACGAGCAGTACTTC
.,TRBJ2-3,.,TRBV9,CASSSAGTSTDTQYF,TGTGCCAGCAGCTCCGCGGGGACTAGCACAGATACGCAGTATTTT
.,TRBJ1-2,.,TRBV4-1,CASSLSGVRGYGYTF,TGCGCCAGCAGCCTATCAGGGGTTAGGGGCTATGGCTACACCTTC
.,TRBJ1-1,few,TRBV20-1,CSANRDMNTEAFF,TGCAGTGCTAACAGGGATATGAACACTGAAGCTTTCTTT
TRBD1,TRBJ1-2,.,TRBV29-1,CSVARDSRAGYTF,TGCAGCGTTGCCCGGGACAGCCGCGCTGGCTACACCTTC
.,TRBJ1-6,.,TRBV4-2,CASSQDLGFNSPLHF,TGTGCCAGCAGCCAAGATTTGGGGTTTAATTCACCCCTCCACTTT
.,TRBJ1-2,few,TRBV12-3/TRBV12-4,CASSSPGGGSYGYTF,TGTGCCAGCAGTTCCCCTGGGGGTGGCTCCTATGGCTACACCTTC
.,TRBJ1-1,.,TRBV7-9,CASSPTGWAINTEAFF,TGTGCCAGCAGCCCAACCGGATGGGCGATTAACACTGAAGCTTTCTTT
TRBD2,TRBJ2-7,.,TRBV7-2,CACRSGGAYEQYF,TGTGCCTGCCGTAGCGGGGGGGCCTATGAGCAGTACTTC
.,TRBJ2-2,.,TRBV7-6,CASSLEPRLVAGELFF,TGTGCCAGCAGCTTAGAACCGCGACTAGTGGCCGGGGAGCTGTTTTTT
.,TRBJ1-4,.,TRBV20-1,CSARDGISNEKLFF,TGCAGTGCTAGAGACGGGATTTCCAATGAAAAACTGTTTTTT
.,TRBJ2-5,few,TRBV7-2,CASSLRGRGSGTQETQYF,TGTGCCAGCAGCTTAAGGGGGCGGGGTAGCGGAACTCAAGAGACCCAGTACTTC
.,TRBJ1-1,.,TRBV29-1,CSVGGRSGRTEAFF,TGCAGCGTTGGGGGGCGATCGGGGCGGACTGAAGCTTTCTTT
.,TRBJ1-5,.,TRBV10-3,CAISESTQGSFETQHF,TGTGCCATCAGTGAGTCGACCCAGGGGTCTTTCGAGACCCAGCATTTT
.,TRBJ2-3,few,TRBV28,CASAPRRDTQYF,TGTGCCAGCGCACCACGGAGGGATACGCAGTATTTT
.,TRBJ2-7,.,TRBV7-2,CASSPRLLSYEQYF,TGTGCCAGCAGCCCTCGACTCCTCTCCTACGAGCAGTACTTC
.,TRBJ2-3,few,TRBV4-3,CASSLKRGSDTQYF,TGCGCCAGCAGCCTGAAACGGGGGTCAGATACGCAGTATTTT
.,TRBJ2-2,few,TRBV29-1,CSVVENTGELFF,TGCAGCGTTGTAGAGAACACCGGGGAGCTGTTTTTT
TRBD1,TRBJ2-4,.,TRBV12-3/TRBV12-4,CASSLNPGQGLPREQYF,TGTGCCAGCAGCCTTAACCCGGGACAGGGGCTCCCTAGAGAGCAGTACTTC
.,TRBJ1-4,.,TRBV28,CASSSAVPREKLFF,TGTGCCAGCAGTTCGGCGGTTCCCAGGGAAAAACTGTTTTTT
TRBD2,TRBJ2-7,.,TRBV4-3,CASSQSTSGANYEQYF,TGCGCCAGCAGCCAATCTACTAGCGGGGCGAACTACGAGCAGTACTTC
.,TRBJ1-1,.,TRBV6-5,CASSYGGNMNTEAFF,TGTGCCAGCAGTTACGGGGGCAACATGAACACTGAAGCTTTCTTT
.,TRBJ1-1,few,TRBV27,CASSFRGWAFF,TGTGCCAGCAGTTTCAGGGGATGGGCTTTCTTT
TRBD2,TRBJ2-2,.,TRBV20-1,CSARDRISGQSGELFF,TGCAGTGCTAGAGATCGAATTAGCGGGCAGTCCGGGGAGCTGTTTTTT
TRBD2,TRBJ2-1,.,TRBV7-9,CASSLAGGGYEQFF,TGTGCCAGCAGCTTGGCGGGAGGGGGTTATGAGCAGTTCTTC
TRBD2,TRBJ2-1,.,TRBV5-1,CASRGGDEQFF,TGCGCCAGCAGGGGGGGGGATGAGCAGTTCTTC
TRBD1,TRBJ1-2,.,TRBV20-1,CSAGTGGGGIYGYTF,TGCAGTGCCGGGACAGGGGGCGGTGGGATCTATGGCTACACCTTC
.,TRBJ1-1,once,TRBV20-1,CSATSLMNTEAFF,TGCAGTGCTACCTCTCTAATGAACACTGAAGCTTTCTTT
.,TRBJ1-2,few,TRBV20-1,CSARDPRPNTDPFYGYTF,TGCAGTGCTAGAGATCCCCGACCGAACACGGACCCGTTCTATGGCTACACCTTC
TRBD1,TRBJ2-7,.,TRBV6-6,CASSWDRGRGYEQYF,TGTGCCAGCAGTTGGGACAGGGGGCGAGGGTACGAGCAGTACTTC
.,TRBJ2-3,.,TRBV4-1,CASSQGRLPFDTQYF,TGCGCCAGCAGCCAAGGGCGACTACCATTCGATACGCAGTATTTT